The sequence of this TCR beta chain was determined in a study of response to subunit inactivated influenza vaccine. This clonotype was recorded many times. This CDR3 is built from 17 residues. CDR1 and CDR2 (germline): LGHNA, YNFKEQ. The V gene lost 4 bases and the J gene lost 7 bases, with 23 bases spanning the gap. MiXCR was run by TCRdb on the RT-PCR reads, yielding one entry per CDR3 protein. The sample holds 500,000 to 700,000 distinct CDR3 sequences, under 30% seen once. The sample was also linked to a second study, of T cells expressing NK-cell markers. That work states: Production of TCR beta cDNA relied on 5'RACE template switching with UMIs. Seven donors tested HCMV-seropositive and one tested seronegative among the eight sequenced. An anti-gamma-delta TCR antibody was added in several experiments. It restricted sorting to alpha-beta TCR-expressing T cells. Dominant NKG2C+ clonotypes in roughly 6 donors made up about 1.0-8% of CD8+ T cells. These clonotypes, the leaders elsewhere, also led the CD3+CD56-NKG2C+ fraction in several donors.

The starting material was CD4+ T cells sorted from PBMCs, obtained approximately 13 days after vaccination. The TCR was taken from a man over 45 who received an inactivated influenza vaccine. J is TRBJ2-1 and V is TRBV4-2, with D perhaps TRBD2 (5 bases). The DNA of the CDR3 is TGTGCCAGCAGCCGGTCTGGCGGACGGGATCGGCCGAATGAGCAGTTCTTC. This gives the protein CASSRSGGRDRPNEQFF.